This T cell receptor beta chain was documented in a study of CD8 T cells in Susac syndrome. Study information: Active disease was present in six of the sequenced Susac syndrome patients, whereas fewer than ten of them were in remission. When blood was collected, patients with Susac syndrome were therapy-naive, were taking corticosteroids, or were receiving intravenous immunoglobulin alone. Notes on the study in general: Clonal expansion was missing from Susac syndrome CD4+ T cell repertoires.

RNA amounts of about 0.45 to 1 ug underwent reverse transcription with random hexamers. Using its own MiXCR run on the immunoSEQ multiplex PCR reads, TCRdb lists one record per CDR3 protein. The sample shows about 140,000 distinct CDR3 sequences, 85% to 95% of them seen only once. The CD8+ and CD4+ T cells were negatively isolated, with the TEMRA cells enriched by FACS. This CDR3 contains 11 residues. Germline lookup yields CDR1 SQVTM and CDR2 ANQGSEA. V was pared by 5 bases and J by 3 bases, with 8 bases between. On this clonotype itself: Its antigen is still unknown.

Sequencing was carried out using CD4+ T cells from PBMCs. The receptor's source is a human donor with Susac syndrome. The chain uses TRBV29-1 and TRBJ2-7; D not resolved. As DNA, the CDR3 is TGCAGCGTTTTGGACGGCTACGAGCAGTACTTC. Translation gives CSVLDGYEQYF.